This record concerns one T cell receptor (beta chain) sequence. Its antigen is still unknown. The CDR3 is 15 residues long. Germline V gene data show CDR1 as SGHNT and CDR2 as YYREEE (reference sequence). V shed 4 bases, J shed 1 base, and the junction held 7 bases outside the gene matches. These data belong to a study of cytomegalovirus exposure and HLA in healthy donors. Researchers ran the PCR with 60 Vbeta and 13 Jbeta primers. Data came from immunoSEQ multiplex PCR; TCRdb stores just in-frame clones and leaves some out. This sample has nearly 65,000 clones, with 73% found just once. Study results and caveats: TCR beta V- and J-gene trimming, according to a later analysis, was linked to a missense DCLRE1C variant. TCR beta sequences reportedly predicted most subjects' HLA-A and HLA-B alleles accurately. High sensitivity and specificity were reportedly achieved when the classifier diagnosed cytomegalovirus status.

Sequenced sample: PBMCs. The receptor's source is a man aged 45-60 years in good health and CMV-seronegative. The V and J genes are TRBV5-4 and TRBJ2-5, with 7 bases identical to TRBD1. In DNA form, the CDR3 reads TGTGCCAGCAGCATGCCGAAGGGGGCCCAAGAGACCCAGTACTTC. Translated, it gives CASSMPKGAQETQYF.